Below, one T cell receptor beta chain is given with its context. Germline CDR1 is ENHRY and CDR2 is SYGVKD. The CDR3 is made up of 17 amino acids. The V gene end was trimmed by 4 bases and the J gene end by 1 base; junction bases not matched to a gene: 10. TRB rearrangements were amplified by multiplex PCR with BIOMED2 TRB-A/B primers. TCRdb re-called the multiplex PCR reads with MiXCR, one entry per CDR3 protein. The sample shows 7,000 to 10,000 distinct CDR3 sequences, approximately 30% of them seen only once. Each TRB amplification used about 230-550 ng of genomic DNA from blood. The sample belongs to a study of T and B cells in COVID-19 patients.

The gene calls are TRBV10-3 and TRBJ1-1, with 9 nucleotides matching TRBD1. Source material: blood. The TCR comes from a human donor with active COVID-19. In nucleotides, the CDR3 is TGTGCCATCAGTGGTAATGAGGACAGGGGTGGGAACACTGAAGCTTTCTTT. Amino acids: CAISGNEDRGGNTEAFF.